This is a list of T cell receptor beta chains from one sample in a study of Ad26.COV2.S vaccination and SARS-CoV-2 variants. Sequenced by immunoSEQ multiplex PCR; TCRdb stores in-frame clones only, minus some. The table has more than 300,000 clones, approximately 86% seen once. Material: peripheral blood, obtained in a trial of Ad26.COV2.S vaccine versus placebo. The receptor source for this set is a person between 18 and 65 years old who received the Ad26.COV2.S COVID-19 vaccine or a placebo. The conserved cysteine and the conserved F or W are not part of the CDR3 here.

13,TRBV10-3,AISLSGSSYNEQF
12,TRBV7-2,ASPARRASNEQF
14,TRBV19,ASSSGEAGAPYEQY
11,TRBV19,ASSNGVTDTQY
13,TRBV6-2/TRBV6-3,ASSYLSRGTGELF
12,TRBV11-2,ASSSDTLSYEQY
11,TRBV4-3,ASSQEPGSEQY
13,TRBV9,ASSVVGGISDEQY
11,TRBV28,ASSLLPRVRAF
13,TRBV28,ASSTSTAYNSPLH
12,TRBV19,ASSTSSGANVLT
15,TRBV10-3,AINDGVGQGFWSPLH
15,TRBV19,ASSIGDREFGNSPLH
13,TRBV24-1,ATGLGGGEGETQY
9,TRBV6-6,ASTTGGQQH
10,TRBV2,ASSLDGYGYT
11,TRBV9,ASSELGRSEQY
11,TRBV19,ASSLAHDQPQH
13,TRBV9,ASSAQGGNTDTQY
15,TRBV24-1,ATSEWGQGANTGELF
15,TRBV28,ASTQVRGDTGANVLT
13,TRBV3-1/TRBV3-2,ASSLGTGWGPEAF
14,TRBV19,ASSKSGRGNNQPQH
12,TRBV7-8,ASSLQGKGYEQY
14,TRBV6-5,ASSYATGNRGDTQY
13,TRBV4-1,ASSLEWGAAYGYT
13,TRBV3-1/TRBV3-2,ASSQVGTSGETQY
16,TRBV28,ASSFTLFRDRGNSPLH
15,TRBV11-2,ASSLEGSGRASYEQY
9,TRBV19,ASTTGIGYT
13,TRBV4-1,ASSQGAGRNYEQY
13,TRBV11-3,ASSSLGQGGETQY
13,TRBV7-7,ASSPQGGNYNEQF
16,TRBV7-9,ASSFAVGAGGFYNEQF
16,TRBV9,ASSGNSRGRGSTDTQY